This paragraph covers one T cell receptor (beta chain) sequence. Using immunoSEQ multiplex PCR, the repertoire was profiled, and TCRdb retains in-frame clones only, with some absent. Among about 76,000 clones listed, roughly four fifths were seen once. This record comes from a study of blood T cell repertoires in COVID-19. Study-wide background: T cells, B-cell-depleted T cells, or PBMCs supplied cDNA or gDNA.

J lost 0 bases, V lost 0 bases, and 3 bases had no gene match. The CDR3 has 16 amino acids. Germline V gene lookup returns CDR1 SGHDT and CDR2 YYEEEE. Sequenced material: peripheral blood. J is TRBJ1-2 and V is TRBV5-6, with 9 bases matching TRBD1. This clonotype was sampled from a human donor in a cohort sampled during active COVID-19. This CDR3 is CASSLGQGGSNYGYTF. Here the CDR3 DNA reads TGTGCCAGCAGCTTGGGACAGGGGGGGTCTAACTATGGCTACACCTTC.